This record looks at one T cell receptor (beta chain) sequence and its context. The germline gene is not matched at one end of the junction; a read error may be the cause. This entry belongs to a study of technical replicates of blood from a handful of donors. CDR1 and CDR2 from the germline V gene are SQVTM and ANQGSEA. The CDR3 is 14 residues long. Clones were sequenced by immunoSEQ multiplex PCR, and TCRdb holds only the in-frame ones, with some missing. The sample records 70,000 or so clones, 75% to 95% being singletons. This TCR was sampled from a human donor in good health. Some clones in this sample may be carry-over from other donors' samples. The V gene is TRBV29-1, the J gene TRBJ1-1, with D perhaps TRBD1 (5 bases). Sequenced sample: T cells isolated from PBMCs. CDR3: CSVVILGQDTEVFF. CDR3 nucleotides: TGCAGCGTTGTTATCCTAGGGCAGGACACTGAAGTTTTCTTT.